The 3 T cell receptor beta chains below were found in one sample sequenced in a study of blood T cell repertoires in COVID-19. Here immunoSEQ multiplex PCR was the method, and the copy in TCRdb shows in-frame clones only, minus some. There are about 300,000 clones in the sample; 88% occur only once, and 1.5% to 2% lies in the top ten. Sequencing was done on a sample of peripheral blood. Receptors were obtained from a young woman with COVID-19, enrolled during active disease.

The chain combines TRBV9 with TRBJ2-5, with TRBD2 matching over 8 bases. Germline values: CDR1 SGDLS, CDR2 YYNGEE. Losses at the gene ends were 2 bases for V and 2 bases for J; bases not matched to a gene: 8. This CDR3 spans 16 amino acids. CDR3 DNA sequence: TGTGCCAGCAGCGTCCGAGCCTTAGCGGGGCAAGAGACCCAGTACTTC. It codes for CASSVRALAGQETQYF.

The rearrangement uses TRBV27 and TRBJ1-4; D gene unclear. V dropped 3 bases and J dropped 5 bases, with 10 bases sitting between them. The CDR3 sequence is 14 residues long. The V gene's germline CDR1 is MNHEY and CDR2 SMNVEV (reference sequence). DNA of the CDR3: TGTGCCAGCAGTTTTGCTGCGAGGAATGAAAAACTGTTTTTT. This translates into CASSFAARNEKLFF.

The chain carries TRBV4-2 and TRBJ2-3, with D tentatively TRBD1 (6 bases). The CDR3 totals 16 residues. V lost 1 base and J 1 base, leaving 12 bases between the germline ends. Germline V lookup: CDR1 LGHNA, CDR2 YNFKEQ. CDR3: CASSQGGGLGTDTQYF. CDR3 DNA sequence: TGTGCCAGCAGCCAAGGTGGGGGCCTGGGCACAGATACGCAGTATTTT.